The present T cell receptor beta chain was sequenced within a study of T-cell memory formation after mild COVID-19. V was cut by 9 bases and J by 9 bases, with 15 bases left in between. The CDR3 loop spans 12 amino acids. Germline V gene data show CDR1 as SGHTA and CDR2 as FQGTGA. TCRdb re-derived calls from the 5' RACE reads in MiXCR, one entry per CDR3 protein. The sample holds 280,000 or so distinct CDR3 sequences, 18% seen once. Comment on this clonotype: This sequence may be a read error, since a much larger clone differs from it by one base.

Sequences were obtained from PBMCs or a T cell subset sorted from them (not recorded which). This receptor was identified in a man aged 18 to 30 who had mild COVID-19 (a few samples of this study predate the infection). Cell type and time point are not known. The chain carries TRBV7-3 and TRBJ2-1; TRBD1 or TRBD2 may be the D gene (6 bases each). The CDR3 DNA follows: TGTGCCAGTAGGGGGAGGAGCACTGAGCAGTTCTTC. This sequence encodes CASRGRSTEQFF.